A single sample is the source of the 15 T cell receptor beta chains below, sequenced in a study of blood T cell repertoires in COVID-19. Repertoires were generated with immunoSEQ multiplex PCR, while TCRdb's copy carries only in-frame clones and drops some. Among over 110,000 clones listed, around nine tenths were seen once. The specimen was peripheral blood. The receptor source for this set is a woman aged 50 to 60 with acute or convalescent COVID-19.

The chain has TRBV30 and TRBJ2-2; unclear D gene. V lost 5 bases to trimming and J lost 6 bases, with 7 bases between them. Looked up from germline, CDR1 is GTSNPN and CDR2 is SVGIG (reference sequence). The CDR3 covers 11 residues. CDR3 DNA sequence: TGTGCCTGGGGAGCTCCCGGGGAGCTGTTTTTT. Protein: CAWGAPGELFF.

Here the CDR3 DNA reads TGTGCCACCAGTGATTGGGCCAGGGGTAAAGAGACCCAGTACTTC. Translation: CATSDWARGKETQYF. The chain combines TRBV24-1 with TRBJ2-5; maybe TRBD1 (6 bases). The V end lost 2 bases, the J end lost 3 bases, and 12 bases lay between the germline ends. The CDR3 loop spans 15 amino acids. The germline CDR1 and CDR2 sequences are KGHDR and SFDVKD.

The chain employs TRBV3-1 (or the pseudogene TRBV3-2) and TRBJ2-3; 8 nucleotides match TRBD2. Unmatched junction bases numbered 11, after V lost 1 base and J lost 2 bases. The CDR3 consists of 18 residues. CDR1 is LGHDT, CDR2 YNNKEL, per germline (reference sequence). This CDR3 reads CASSQVLGRGGPTDTQYF. The DNA for the CDR3 is TGTGCCAGCAGCCAAGTACTTGGACGGGGGGGCCCCACAGATACGCAGTATTTT.

The chain carries TRBV29-1 and TRBJ1-3, with D unclear. Trimming pared 4 bases from V and 2 bases from J, leaving 12 bases between. Germline V gene sequence: CDR1 SQVTM, CDR2 ANQGSEA. This CDR3 contains 14 residues. CDR3 amino acids: CSVVSSGTGNTIYF. For the CDR3, the DNA is TGCAGCGTTGTGTCTTCGGGGACTGGAAACACCATATATTTT.

The gene calls are TRBV7-9 and TRBJ2-7, with 11 bases fitting TRBD1. The CDR3 runs 15 residues. From germline, CDR1 is SEHNR and CDR2 FQNEAQ (reference sequence). V was clipped by 3 bases and J by 4 bases; unmatched bases: 5. The CDR3 nucleotides read TGTGCCAGCAGCTTTCCGGGACAGGGGGTTTACGAGCAGTACTTC. This sequence encodes CASSFPGQGVYEQYF. The entire variable domain, with the rest obtained from reference TRBV7-9 and TRBJ2-7, is as follows: DTGVSQNPRHKITKRGQNVTFRCDPISEHNRLYWYRQTLGQGPEFLTYFQNEAQLEKSRLLSDRFSAERPKGSFSTLEIQRTEQGDSAMYLCASSFPGQGVYEQYFGPGTRLTVT.

V and J are TRBV27 and TRBJ2-1; 12 bases are shared with TRBD2. The V and J ends lost 8 bases and 7 bases, in that order; junction bases with no gene match: 6. This CDR3 comprises 14 residues. Per germline, CDR1 MNHEY and CDR2 SMNVEV (reference sequence). The CDR3 is CASARGLAGNEQFF. CDR3 DNA sequence: TGTGCCAGCGCCCGAGGACTAGCGGGAAATGAGCAGTTCTTC.

The CDR3 sequence: CASKDSLNTEAFF. The CDR3 nucleotides read TGTGCCAGCAAGGACAGCCTGAACACTGAAGCTTTCTTT. The J gene is TRBJ1-1, the V gene TRBV6-5; D might be TRBD1 (6 bases). CDR3 length: 13 residues. V shed 7 bases and J shed 0 bases, with 9 bases lying between them. Germline V gene sequence: CDR1 MNHEY, CDR2 SVGAGI.

V is TRBV5-1 and J is TRBJ2-5; 9 nucleotides align to TRBD1. V was pared by 1 base and J by 2 bases, with 3 bases of the junction left unmatched. The germline V gene encodes CDR1 SGHRS and CDR2 YFSETQ. CDR3 size: 15 residues. CDR3 nucleotides: TGCGCCAGCAGCTTGAGCGGGACAGGGCAAGAGACCCAGTACTTC. It translates to CASSLSGTGQETQYF.

The chain recombines TRBV2 with TRBJ1-5, with 8 bases that match TRBD1. The CDR3 has 15 residues. With V trimmed by 4 bases and J by 7 bases, 9 bases remained unmatched. Germline assignment: CDR1 SNHLY and CDR2 FYNNEI. CDR3 in amino acids: CASSAHDRGAQPQHF. As DNA, the CDR3 is TGTGCCAGCAGTGCTCATGACAGGGGAGCGCAGCCCCAGCATTTT. The full variable domain, with the rest looked up from reference TRBV2 and TRBJ1-5, is EPEVTQTPSHQVTQMGQEVILRCVPISNHLYFYWYRQILGQKVEFLVSFYNNEISEKSEIFDDQFSVERPDGSNFTLKIRSTKLEDSAMYFCASSAHDRGAQPQHFGDGTRLSIL.

On this clone: The same CDR3 arises from other DNA sequences in this sample as well. This rearrangement joins TRBV19 to TRBJ1-4; 9 bases fit TRBD1. The V gene's germline CDR1 is LNHDA and CDR2 SQIVND (reference sequence). The CDR3 is made up of 14 amino acids. The trim removed 6 bases at V and 2 bases at J, leaving 1 base unmatched. The CDR3 sequence is CASRDRGTNEKLFF. For the CDR3, the DNA is TGTGCCAGTAGGGACAGGGGCACTAATGAAAAACTGTTTTTT.

The V call is TRBV11-3, the J call TRBJ2-7; D is perhaps TRBD2 (5 bases). Per germline, CDR1 SGHNT and CDR2 YENEEA. The V and J ends lost 2 bases and 7 bases respectively, with 12 bases between them. The CDR3 sequence is 13 residues long. As DNA, the CDR3 is TGTGCCAGCAGCTTACGGCAGCGCGGGGAGCAGTACTTC. This translates into CASSLRQRGEQYF.

This clone was detected only a few times. The chain has TRBV9 and TRBJ1-4; D gene unclear. Germline assignment: CDR1 SGDLS and CDR2 YYNGEE. V dropped 2 bases and J dropped 0 bases, with 11 bases sitting between them. The CDR3 totals 16 residues. CDR3 DNA sequence: TGTGCCAGCAGCGTTGCCCGAGGTGCAACTAATGAAAAACTGTTTTTT. Its protein is CASSVARGATNEKLFF.

This clone has only one observation. This rearrangement joins TRBV18 to TRBJ2-1, with 7 nucleotides matching TRBD1. Germline loops: CDR1 KGHSH, CDR2 LQKENI. V lost 3 bases and J lost 0; bases outside the gene matches: 8. This CDR3 comprises 17 residues. The CDR3 spells CASSPASWTGSYNEQFF. CDR3 bases: TGTGCCAGCTCACCGGCATCTTGGACAGGCTCCTACAATGAGCAGTTCTTC.

The chain couples TRBV9 to TRBJ1-6, with D tentatively TRBD1 (5 bases). V dropped 3 bases and J dropped 9 bases, with 22 bases sitting between them. The CDR3 spans 17 residues. Germline V gene lookup returns CDR1 SGDLS and CDR2 YYNGEE. The CDR3 DNA follows: TGTGCCAGCAGCGCCCGGGGGGGAGGGGCCCTAATTTCACCCCTCCACTTT. Its protein is CASSARGGGALISPLHF. The variable domain in full, with the rest retrieved from reference TRBV9 and TRBJ1-6, is DSGVTQTPKHLITATGQRVTLRCSPRSGDLSVYWYQQSLDQGLQFLIQYYNGEERAKGNILERFSAQQFPDLHSELNLSSLELGDSALYFCASSARGGGALISPLHFGNGTRLTVT.

The V gene is TRBV6-6, the J gene TRBJ1-6; D remains unclear. Per the germline V gene, CDR1 is MNHNY and CDR2 is SVGAGI (reference sequence). The CDR3 contains 14 residues. V lost 3 bases and J lost 0, with 3 bases in between. The CDR3 is CASSYSSYNSPLHF. In DNA, the CDR3 is TGTGCCAGCAGTTATAGCTCCTATAATTCACCCCTCCACTTT.